These T cell receptor beta chains were read from a single sample in a study of blood T cell repertoires in COVID-19. Using immunoSEQ multiplex PCR, the repertoire was profiled, and TCRdb retains in-frame clones only, with some absent. The table has about 250,000 clones, around 86% seen once; the top ten hold roughly a sixth. The sequenced material came from PBMCs or T cells enriched from blood (not recorded which). Receptors originate from a man younger than 35 who had recovered from COVID-19. Both conserved end residues are part of each CDR3. A D gene is named only where the DNA matches it firmly. Size tells how often a clone was seen (once, few, many) or the class of an expanded clone, and some rows leave it out.

>TRBV25-1|TRBJ1-1|NA|NA
TGTGCCAGCAGTGACCCCGCGGGGGGGAACACTGAAGCTTTCTTT
CASSDPAGGNTEAFF
>TRBV3-1/TRBV3-2|TRBJ1-3|NA|TRBD1
TGTGCCAGCAGCCAAGGGGGGACAGGCGCCGGAAACACCATATATTTT
CASSQGGTGAGNTIYF
>TRBV5-1|TRBJ2-7|once|TRBD1
TGCGCCAGCAGCCGGGACAGCCTCTACGAGCAGTACTTC
CASSRDSLYEQYF
>TRBV3-1/TRBV3-2|TRBJ2-7|NA|TRBD2
TGTGCCAGCAGCCAAGAAGAAACTTTTGCGGGAGAACCCTACGAGCAGTACTTC
CASSQEETFAGEPYEQYF
>TRBV11-2|TRBJ2-7|NA|TRBD2
TGTGCCAGCAGCTTAATGGCGGGGGGCTCCTACGAGCAGTACTTC
CASSLMAGGSYEQYF
>TRBV5-1|TRBJ2-1|once|TRBD1
TGCGCCAGCAGCTCCGGGACAGGGACAATAGATGAGCAGTTCTTC
CASSSGTGTIDEQFF
>TRBV5-1|TRBJ1-4|NA|NA
TGCGCCAGCAGCTTAGGAGACAGTAATGAAAAACTGTTTTTT
CASSLGDSNEKLFF
>TRBV7-9|TRBJ2-7|NA|TRBD2
TGTGCCAGCACCAAAGAGGCTAGCGGGACCAACGAGCAGTACTTC
CASTKEASGTNEQYF
>TRBV28|TRBJ2-4|NA|NA
TGTGCCAGCGGCACCGGGACATCGAAAAACATTCAGTACTTC
CASGTGTSKNIQYF
>TRBV29-1|TRBJ1-1|NA|NA
TGCAGCGTCACAGACAGCAACACTGAAGCTTTCTTT
CSVTDSNTEAFF
>TRBV7-3|TRBJ2-1|NA|TRBD2
TGTGCCAGCAGCCCGACTAGCAGCTCCTACAATGAGCAGTTCTTC
CASSPTSSSYNEQFF
>TRBV19|TRBJ1-5|NA|NA
TGTGCCAGTACGCCCGTCCATCAGGGGCAGCCCCAGCATTTT
CASTPVHQGQPQHF
>TRBV15|TRBJ2-7|NA|TRBD2
TGTGCCACCAGCCGCCCGGGACTATTGGAGGAGCAGTACTTC
CATSRPGLLEEQYF
>TRBV13|TRBJ2-3|NA|NA
TGTGCCAGCAGCTTAGCGGGCAGGAGGACAGATACGCAGTATTTT
CASSLAGRRTDTQYF
>TRBV28|TRBJ2-3|few|TRBD2
TGTGCCAGCGGGAGGGGAGATACGCAGTATTTT
CASGRGDTQYF
>TRBV7-8|TRBJ2-1|NA|TRBD2
TGTGCCAGCAGCCCCCCGCTAGCGGGACCTAGCAATGAGCAGTTCTTC
CASSPPLAGPSNEQFF
>TRBV19|TRBJ1-5|once|TRBD1
TGTGCCAGTAGGACAGGGGCTACTCAGCCCCAGCATTTT
CASRTGATQPQHF
>TRBV6-1|TRBJ2-3|NA|NA
TGTGCCAGCAGTGAAGACTTCCTAGCGTTGAGCACAGATACGCAGTATTTT
CASSEDFLALSTDTQYF
>TRBV6-2/TRBV6-3|TRBJ2-1|NA|TRBD2
TGTGCCAGCAGCCCCACTAGCGCAGACAATGAGCAGTTCTTC
CASSPTSADNEQFF
>TRBV27|TRBJ1-2|few|TRBD1
TGTGCCAGCAGTCAGGGGGGACAGGATTATGGCTACACCTTC
CASSQGGQDYGYTF
>TRBV7-2|TRBJ1-6|NA|NA
TGTGCCAGCAGCTTAGAGGCCGACAGTAATTCACCCCTCCACTTT
CASSLEADSNSPLHF
>TRBV12-3/TRBV12-4|TRBJ2-1|NA|TRBD2
TGTGCCAGCAGTCCTAGCGGTGAGCAGTTCTTC
CASSPSGEQFF
>TRBV30|TRBJ2-7|once|TRBD2
TGTGCCTTGTCGACTAGCGGGGGTTTCGAGCAGTACTTC
CALSTSGGFEQYF
>TRBV19|TRBJ1-2|few|NA
TGTGCCAGTAGTATAGGACACGTAGCAGACAGCGGCTACACCTTC
CASSIGHVADSGYTF
>TRBV2|TRBJ1-2|NA|NA
TGTGCCAGCAGTCTGGAGGGAGGCTATGGCTACACCTTC
CASSLEGGYGYTF
>TRBV5-5|TRBJ2-7|once|TRBD2
TGTGCCAGCAGCTTGGGACTAGCGGGAGAAGGCGAGCAGTACTTC
CASSLGLAGEGEQYF
>TRBV19|TRBJ2-3|once|TRBD2
TGTGCCAGTAGTATAGAGCGGACTAGCGCACAACCCTTTACAGATACGCAGTATTTT
CASSIERTSAQPFTDTQYF
>TRBV6-5|TRBJ1-2|NA|NA
TGTGCCAGCAGTTACTCGGGTGCCAGGGGAAGGTTTGGCTACACCTTC
CASSYSGARGRFGYTF
>TRBV4-2|TRBJ1-5|NA|TRBD1
TGTGCCAGCAGCCAGGGGAAGGGGGCATTAAGGGGTATTTATAGCAATCAGCCCCAGCATTTT
CASSQGKGALRGIYSNQPQHF
>TRBV6-1|TRBJ1-1|NA|TRBD1
TGTGCCAGCAGTGTCTACTGGACAGGGGAGAACACTGAAGCTTTCTTT
CASSVYWTGENTEAFF
>TRBV18|TRBJ2-1|NA|TRBD2
TGTGCCAGCTCACCACCGGGACTTAGGACTAGCGGGACGAATGAGCAGTTCTTC
CASSPPGLRTSGTNEQFF